This TCR beta chain was obtained from a study of post-analysis software for immune sequencing data. Unique molecular identifiers were present in the TCR beta cDNA libraries. One entry per CDR3 protein, called by TCRdb with MiXCR from the PCR reads. The table has hundreds of thousands of distinct CDR3 sequences, around 27% seen once. Germline CDR1 is DFQATT and CDR2 is SNEGSKA (reference sequence). The CDR3 totals 16 residues. The V end lost 0 bases, the J end lost 6 bases, and 18 bases lay between the germline ends. This clonotype turned up a few times. Its specificity is not known. Whole-study results and caveats: TRBV5-6, TRBV5-1 and TRBV20-1 belonged to a set of a handful of TRBV segments that were more frequent in patients than controls.

Material: blood. The gene calls are TRBV20-1 and TRBJ1-5, with D unclear. The TCR sequence derives from a girl between 5 and 17 years old with multiple sclerosis. CDR3 amino acids: CSARDLKEVISQPQHF. CDR3 in DNA: TGCAGTGCTAGAGATCTTAAGGAGGTGATAAGTCAGCCCCAGCATTTT.